This T cell receptor (beta chain) stems from a study of Graves' ophthalmopathy and Graves' hyperthyroidism. Study results and limitations: Distinction of ophthalmopathy from stable hyperthyroidism by a 13-signature model reached approximately 88% sensitivity and roughly 81% specificity.

Amplification targeted the TCR beta CDR3 regions, with RNA transcripts as the source material. Scientists carried out first-round RT-PCR using HTBI primers and then a second-round multiplex PCR. MiXCR, run by TCRdb on the multiplex PCR reads, gives a single entry per CDR3 protein. The profile covers about half a million distinct CDR3 sequences, with around an eighth appearing a single time and 9.8% taken by the ten largest. The CDR3 has 17 residues. J lost 2 bases, V lost 4 bases, and 12 bases had no gene match. Looked up from germline, CDR1 is MNHEY and CDR2 is SMNVEV (reference sequence). In this sample, this clonotype turned up many times. What it binds is unknown.

The TCR was taken from a woman in her twenties or thirties with Graves' ophthalmopathy. This rearrangement joins TRBV27 to TRBJ1-2; 8 positions agree with TRBD1. The sample was blood. The CDR3 reads CASSSRTGSGRNYGYTF. In nucleotides, the CDR3 is TGTGCCAGCAGTTCACGGACAGGGTCAGGGAGAAACTATGGCTACACCTTC.